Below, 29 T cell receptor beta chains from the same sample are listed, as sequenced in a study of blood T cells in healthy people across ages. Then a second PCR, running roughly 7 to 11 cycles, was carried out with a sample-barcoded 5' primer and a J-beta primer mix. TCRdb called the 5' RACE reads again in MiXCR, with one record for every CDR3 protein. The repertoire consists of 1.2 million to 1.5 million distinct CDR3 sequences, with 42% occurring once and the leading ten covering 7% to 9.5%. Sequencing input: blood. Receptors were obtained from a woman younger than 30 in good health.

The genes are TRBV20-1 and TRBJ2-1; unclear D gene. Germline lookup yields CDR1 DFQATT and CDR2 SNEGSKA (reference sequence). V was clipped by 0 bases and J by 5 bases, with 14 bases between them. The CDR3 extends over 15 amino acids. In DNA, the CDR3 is TGCAGTGCTAGAGATCCACTCCCTCTGGACAATGAGCAGTTCTTC. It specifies CSARDPLPLDNEQFF.

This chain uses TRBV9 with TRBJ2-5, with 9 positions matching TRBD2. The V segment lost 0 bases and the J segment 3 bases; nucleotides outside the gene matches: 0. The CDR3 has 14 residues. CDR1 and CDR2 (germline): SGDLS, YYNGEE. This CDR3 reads CASSVGTSEETQYF. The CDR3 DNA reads TGTGCCAGCAGCGTAGGGACTAGCGAAGAGACCCAGTACTTC.

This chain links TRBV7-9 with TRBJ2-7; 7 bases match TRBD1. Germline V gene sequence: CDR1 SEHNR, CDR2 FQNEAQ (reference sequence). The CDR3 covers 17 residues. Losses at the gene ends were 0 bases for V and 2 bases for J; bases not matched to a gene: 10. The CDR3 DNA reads TGTGCCAGCAGCTTAGCCCCACCTACAGGGGACCCCTACGAGCAGTACTTC. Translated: CASSLAPPTGDPYEQYF.

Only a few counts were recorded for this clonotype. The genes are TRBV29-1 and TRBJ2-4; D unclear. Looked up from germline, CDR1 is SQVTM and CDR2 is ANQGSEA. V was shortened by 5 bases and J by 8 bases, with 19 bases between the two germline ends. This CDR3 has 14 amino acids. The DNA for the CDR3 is TGCAGCGTTCGCCCCGACGGGCCGGTTGACATTCAGTACTTC. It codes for CSVRPDGPVDIQYF.

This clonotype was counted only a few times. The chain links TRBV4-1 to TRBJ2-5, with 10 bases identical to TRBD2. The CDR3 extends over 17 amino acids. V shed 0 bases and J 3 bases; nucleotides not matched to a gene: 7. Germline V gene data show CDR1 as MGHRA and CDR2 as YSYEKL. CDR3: CASSQEGIAGGEETQYF. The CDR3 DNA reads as TGCGCCAGCAGCCAAGAGGGGATAGCGGGAGGAGAAGAGACCCAGTACTTC.

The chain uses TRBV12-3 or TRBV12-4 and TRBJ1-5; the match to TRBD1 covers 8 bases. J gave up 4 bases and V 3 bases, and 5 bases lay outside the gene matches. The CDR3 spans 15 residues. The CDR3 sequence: CASSFGRQGNQPQHF. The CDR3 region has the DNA TGTGCCAGCAGTTTTGGGAGACAGGGGAATCAGCCCCAGCATTTT.

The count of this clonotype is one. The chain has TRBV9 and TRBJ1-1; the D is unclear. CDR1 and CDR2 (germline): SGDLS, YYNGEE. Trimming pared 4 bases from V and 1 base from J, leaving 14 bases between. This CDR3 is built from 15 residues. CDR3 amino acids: CASSPVGPGNTEAFF. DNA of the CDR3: TGTGCCAGCAGCCCTGTCGGCCCCGGGAACACTGAAGCTTTCTTT. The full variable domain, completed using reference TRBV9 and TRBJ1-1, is DSGVTQTPKHLITATGQRVTLRCSPRSGDLSVYWYQQSLDQGLQFLIQYYNGEERAKGNILERFSAQQFPDLHSELNLSSLELGDSALYFCASSPVGPGNTEAFFGQGTRLTVV.

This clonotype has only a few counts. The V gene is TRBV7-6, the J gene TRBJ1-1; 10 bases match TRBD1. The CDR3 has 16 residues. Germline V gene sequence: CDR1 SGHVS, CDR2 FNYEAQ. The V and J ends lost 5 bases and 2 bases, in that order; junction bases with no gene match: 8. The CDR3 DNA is TGTGCCAGCAGCCCTCTGACAGGGGGCGGCAACACTGAAGCTTTCTTT. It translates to CASSPLTGGGNTEAFF.

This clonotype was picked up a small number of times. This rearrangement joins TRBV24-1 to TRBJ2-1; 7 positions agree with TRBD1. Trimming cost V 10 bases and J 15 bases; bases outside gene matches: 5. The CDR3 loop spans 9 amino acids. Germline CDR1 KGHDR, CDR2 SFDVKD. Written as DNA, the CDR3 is TGTGCCACAGCGACAGGGAGGTTCTTC. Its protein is CATATGRFF.

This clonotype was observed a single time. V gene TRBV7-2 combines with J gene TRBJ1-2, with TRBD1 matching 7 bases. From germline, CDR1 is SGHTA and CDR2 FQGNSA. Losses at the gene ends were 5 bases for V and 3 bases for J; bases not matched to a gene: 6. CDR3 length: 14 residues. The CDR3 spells CASSPRDSYYGYTF. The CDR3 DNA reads TGTGCCAGCAGCCCTCGGGACAGCTACTATGGCTACACCTTC.

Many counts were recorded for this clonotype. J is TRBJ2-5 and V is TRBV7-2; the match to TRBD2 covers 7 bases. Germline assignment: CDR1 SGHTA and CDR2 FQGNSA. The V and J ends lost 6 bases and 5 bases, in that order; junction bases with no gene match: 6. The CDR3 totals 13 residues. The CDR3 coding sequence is TGTGCCAGCAGTTCATGGGGGGGGGAGACCCAGTACTTC. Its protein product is CASSSWGGETQYF. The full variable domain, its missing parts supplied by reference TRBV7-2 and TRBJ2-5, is GAGVSQSPSNKVTEKGKDVELRCDPISGHTALYWYRQSLGQGLEFLIYFQGNSAPDKSGLPSDRFSAERTGGSVSTLTIQRTQQEDSAVYLCASSSWGGETQYFGPGTRLLVL.

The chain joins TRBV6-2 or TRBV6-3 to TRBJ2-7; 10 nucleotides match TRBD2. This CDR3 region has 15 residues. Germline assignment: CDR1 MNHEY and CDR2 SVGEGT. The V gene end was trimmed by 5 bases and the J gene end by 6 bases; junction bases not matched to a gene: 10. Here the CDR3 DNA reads TGTGCCAGCAGTAACCGAGCGGGAGGGCTTTTCGAGCAGTACTTC. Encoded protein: CASSNRAGGLFEQYF.

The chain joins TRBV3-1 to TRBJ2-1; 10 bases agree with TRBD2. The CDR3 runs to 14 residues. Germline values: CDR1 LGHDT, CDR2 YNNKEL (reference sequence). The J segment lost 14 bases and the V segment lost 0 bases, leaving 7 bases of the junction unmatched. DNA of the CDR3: TGTGCCAGCAGCCAAGAGGTAGCGGGGGGCCCCGAGTTCTTC. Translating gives CASSQEVAGGPEFF.

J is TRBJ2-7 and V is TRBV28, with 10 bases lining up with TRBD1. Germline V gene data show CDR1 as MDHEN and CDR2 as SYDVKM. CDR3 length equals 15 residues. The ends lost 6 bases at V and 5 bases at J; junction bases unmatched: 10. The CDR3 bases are TGTGCCAGCAGACCGAGAGACAGGGGGCCTCACGAGCAGTACTTC. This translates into CASRPRDRGPHEQYF.

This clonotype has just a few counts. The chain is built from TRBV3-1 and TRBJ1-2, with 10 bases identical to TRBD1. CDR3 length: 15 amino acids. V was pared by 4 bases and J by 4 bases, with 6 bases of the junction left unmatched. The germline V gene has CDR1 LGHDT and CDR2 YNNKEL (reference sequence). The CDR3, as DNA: TGTGCCAGCAGCCTCGGACAGGGGGGTGGCTATGGCTACACCTTC. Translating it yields CASSLGQGGGYGYTF.

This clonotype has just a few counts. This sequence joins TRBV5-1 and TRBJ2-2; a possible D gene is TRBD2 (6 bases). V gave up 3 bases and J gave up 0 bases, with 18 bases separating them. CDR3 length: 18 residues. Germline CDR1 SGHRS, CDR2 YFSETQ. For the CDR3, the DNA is TGCGCCAGCAGCTCAGTCCTTGGGGGGACCGCGAACACCGGGGAGCTGTTTTTT. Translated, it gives CASSSVLGGTANTGELFF.

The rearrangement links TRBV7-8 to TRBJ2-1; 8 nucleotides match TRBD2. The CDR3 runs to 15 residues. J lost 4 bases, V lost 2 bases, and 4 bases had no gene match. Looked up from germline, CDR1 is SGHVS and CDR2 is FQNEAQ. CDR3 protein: CASSLLLAVYNEQFF. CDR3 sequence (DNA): TGTGCCAGCAGCTTATTACTAGCGGTTTACAATGAGCAGTTCTTC.

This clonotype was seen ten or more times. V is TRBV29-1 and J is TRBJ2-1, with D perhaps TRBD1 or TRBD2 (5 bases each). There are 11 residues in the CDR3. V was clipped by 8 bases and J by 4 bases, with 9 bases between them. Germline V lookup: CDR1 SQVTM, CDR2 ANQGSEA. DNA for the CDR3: TGCAGCTTCGAGGGGTACAATGAGCAGTTCTTC. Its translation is CSFEGYNEQFF.

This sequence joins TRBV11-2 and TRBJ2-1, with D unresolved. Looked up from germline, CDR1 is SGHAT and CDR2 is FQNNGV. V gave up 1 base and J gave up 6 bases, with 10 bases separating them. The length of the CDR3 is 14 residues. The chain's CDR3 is CASSLAIVSNEQFF. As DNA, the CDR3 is TGTGCCAGCAGCTTAGCGATAGTGTCCAATGAGCAGTTCTTC.

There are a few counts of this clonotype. CDR3 protein: CASSSQGAGVTEAFF. The CDR3 nucleotides read TGTGCCAGCAGCTCGCAGGGGGCAGGGGTCACTGAAGCTTTCTTT. This chain connects TRBV7-3 to TRBJ1-1, with TRBD1 matching 8 bases. The CDR3 length is 15 residues. Germline loops: CDR1 SGHTA, CDR2 FQGTGA. The V gene end was trimmed by 4 bases and the J gene end by 4 bases; junction bases not matched to a gene: 8.

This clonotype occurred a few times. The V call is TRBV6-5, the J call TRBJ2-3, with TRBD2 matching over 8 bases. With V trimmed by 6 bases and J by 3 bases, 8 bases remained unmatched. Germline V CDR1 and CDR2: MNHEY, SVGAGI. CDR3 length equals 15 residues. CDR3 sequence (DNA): TGTGCCAGCAGCCGGGGGGGACGTCCGACAGATACGCAGTATTTT. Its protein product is CASSRGGRPTDTQYF.

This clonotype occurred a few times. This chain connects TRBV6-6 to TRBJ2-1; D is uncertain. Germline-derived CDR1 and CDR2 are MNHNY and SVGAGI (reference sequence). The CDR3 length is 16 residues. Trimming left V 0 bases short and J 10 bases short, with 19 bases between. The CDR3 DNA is TGTGCCAGCAGTTACTCGAGGCTAGGACCAGCCGGGGAGCAGTTCTTC. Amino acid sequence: CASSYSRLGPAGEQFF.

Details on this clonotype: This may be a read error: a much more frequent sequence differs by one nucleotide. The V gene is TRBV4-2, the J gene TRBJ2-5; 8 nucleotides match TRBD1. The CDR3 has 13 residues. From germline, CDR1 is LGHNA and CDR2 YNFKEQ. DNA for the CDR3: TGTGCCGGCAGCCAGGACAGGGAAGAGACCCAGTACTTC. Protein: CAGSQDREETQYF.

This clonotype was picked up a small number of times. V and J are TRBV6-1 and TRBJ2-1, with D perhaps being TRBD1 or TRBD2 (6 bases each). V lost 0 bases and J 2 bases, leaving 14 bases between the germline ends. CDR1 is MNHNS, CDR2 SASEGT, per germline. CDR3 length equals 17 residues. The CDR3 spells CASSEAERGATYNEQFF. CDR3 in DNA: TGTGCCAGCAGTGAAGCGGAGAGGGGGGCTACCTACAATGAGCAGTTCTTC.

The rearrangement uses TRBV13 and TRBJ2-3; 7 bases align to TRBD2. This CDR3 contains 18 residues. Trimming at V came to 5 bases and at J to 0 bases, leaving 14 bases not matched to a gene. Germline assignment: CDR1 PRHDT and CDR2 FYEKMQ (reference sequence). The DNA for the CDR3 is TGTGCCAGCAGCATAGACAAATGGGGGGGGGAGAGCACAGATACGCAGTATTTT. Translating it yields CASSIDKWGGESTDTQYF.

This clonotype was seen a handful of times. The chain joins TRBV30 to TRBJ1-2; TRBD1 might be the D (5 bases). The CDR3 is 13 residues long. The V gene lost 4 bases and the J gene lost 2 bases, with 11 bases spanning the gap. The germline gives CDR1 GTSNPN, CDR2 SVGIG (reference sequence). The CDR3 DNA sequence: TGTGCCTGGACTTCTGACAGAAACTATGGCTACACCTTC. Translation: CAWTSDRNYGYTF.

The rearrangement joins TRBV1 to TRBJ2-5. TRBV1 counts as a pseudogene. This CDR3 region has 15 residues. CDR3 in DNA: TGCACCAGCAGCGGTGGAGCTGCGTACCAAGAGACCCAGTACTTC. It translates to CTSSGGAAYQETQYF.

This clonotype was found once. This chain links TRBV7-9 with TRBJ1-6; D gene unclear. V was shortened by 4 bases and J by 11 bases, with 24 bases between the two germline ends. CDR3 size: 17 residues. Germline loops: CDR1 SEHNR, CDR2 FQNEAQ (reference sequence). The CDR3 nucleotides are TGTGCCAGCAGCTCCCACGACCTTAAAGGGAAGGGTCCACCCCTCCACTTT. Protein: CASSSHDLKGKGPPLHF.

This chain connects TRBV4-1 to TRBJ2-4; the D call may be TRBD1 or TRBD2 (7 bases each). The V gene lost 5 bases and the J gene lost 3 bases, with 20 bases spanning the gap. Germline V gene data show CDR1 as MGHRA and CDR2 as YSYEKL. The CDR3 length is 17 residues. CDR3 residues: CASSNPTTGRGKNIQYF. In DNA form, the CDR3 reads TGCGCCAGCAGCAACCCAACGACAGGGAGGGGCAAAAACATTCAGTACTTC.